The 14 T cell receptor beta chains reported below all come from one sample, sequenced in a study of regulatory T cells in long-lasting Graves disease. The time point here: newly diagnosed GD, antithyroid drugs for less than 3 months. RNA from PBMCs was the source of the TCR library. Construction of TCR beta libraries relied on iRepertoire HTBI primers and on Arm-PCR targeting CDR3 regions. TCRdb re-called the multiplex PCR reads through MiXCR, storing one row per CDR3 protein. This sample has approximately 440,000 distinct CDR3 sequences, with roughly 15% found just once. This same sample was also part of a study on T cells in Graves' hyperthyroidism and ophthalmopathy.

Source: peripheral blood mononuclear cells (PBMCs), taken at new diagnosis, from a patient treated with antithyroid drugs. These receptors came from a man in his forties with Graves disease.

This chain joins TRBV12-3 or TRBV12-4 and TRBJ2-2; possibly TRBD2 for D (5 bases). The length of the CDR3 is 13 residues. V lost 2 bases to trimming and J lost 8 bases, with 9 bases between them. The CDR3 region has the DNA TGTGCCAGCAGTTTAAGGGAGTTTGGGGAGCTGTTTTTT. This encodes CASSLREFGELFF.

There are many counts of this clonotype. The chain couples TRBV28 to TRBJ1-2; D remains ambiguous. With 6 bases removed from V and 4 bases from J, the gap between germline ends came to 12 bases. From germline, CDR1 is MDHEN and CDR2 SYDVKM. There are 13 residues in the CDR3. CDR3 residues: CASSSAVFYGYTF. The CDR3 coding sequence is TGTGCCAGCAGCTCGGCGGTTTTCTATGGCTACACCTTC.

In DNA form, the CDR3 reads TGTGCCAGCAGGCCAAGGGCAGGGGGTGGGGAGCAGTACTTC. It is translated as CASRPRAGGGEQYF. J is TRBJ2-7 and V is TRBV6-1; 7 positions agree with TRBD1. V trimming: 6 bases; J trimming: 7 bases; junction bases outside the gene matches: 12. The CDR3 is 14 amino acids. Germline-derived CDR1 and CDR2 are MNHNS and SASEGT.

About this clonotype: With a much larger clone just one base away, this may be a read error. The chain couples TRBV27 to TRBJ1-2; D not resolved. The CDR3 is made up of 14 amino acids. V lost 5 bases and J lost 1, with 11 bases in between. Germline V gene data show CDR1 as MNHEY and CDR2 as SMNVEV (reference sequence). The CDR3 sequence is CASSETVVNYGYTF. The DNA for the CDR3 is TGTGCCAGCAGTGAAACGGTGGTTAACTATGGCTACACCTTC.

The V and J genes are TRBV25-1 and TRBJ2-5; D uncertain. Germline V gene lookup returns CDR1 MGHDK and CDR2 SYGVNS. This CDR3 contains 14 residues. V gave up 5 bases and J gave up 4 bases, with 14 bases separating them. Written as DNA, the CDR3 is TGTGCCAGCAGTCACATTTCGGCTATAGAGACCCAGTACTTC. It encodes CASSHISAIETQYF.

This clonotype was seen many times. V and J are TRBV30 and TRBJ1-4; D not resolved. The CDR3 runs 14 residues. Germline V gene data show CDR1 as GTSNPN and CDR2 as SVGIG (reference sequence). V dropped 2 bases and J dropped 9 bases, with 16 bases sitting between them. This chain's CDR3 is CAWSTGVNGKKLFF. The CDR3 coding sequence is TGTGCCTGGAGTACGGGTGTCAACGGGAAAAAACTGTTTTTT.

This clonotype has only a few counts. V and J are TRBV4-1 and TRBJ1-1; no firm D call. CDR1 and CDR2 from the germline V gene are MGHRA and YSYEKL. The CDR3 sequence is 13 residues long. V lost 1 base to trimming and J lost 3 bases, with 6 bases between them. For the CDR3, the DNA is TGCGCCAGCAGCCAAGTCTGGGACACTGAAGCTTTCTTT. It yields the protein CASSQVWDTEAFF.

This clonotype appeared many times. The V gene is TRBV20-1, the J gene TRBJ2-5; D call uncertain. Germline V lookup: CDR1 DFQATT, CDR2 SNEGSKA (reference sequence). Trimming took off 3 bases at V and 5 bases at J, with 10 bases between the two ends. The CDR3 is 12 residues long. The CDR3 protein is CSARAQVETQYF. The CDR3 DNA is TGCAGTGCTAGGGCCCAGGTTGAGACCCAGTACTTC.

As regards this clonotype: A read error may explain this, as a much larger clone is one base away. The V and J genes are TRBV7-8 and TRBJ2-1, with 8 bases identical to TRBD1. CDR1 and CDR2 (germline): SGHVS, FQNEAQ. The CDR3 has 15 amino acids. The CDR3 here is CVSSLFRGPNNEQFF. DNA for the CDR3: TGTGTCAGCAGCTTATTCAGGGGGCCCAACAATGAGCAGTTCTTC.

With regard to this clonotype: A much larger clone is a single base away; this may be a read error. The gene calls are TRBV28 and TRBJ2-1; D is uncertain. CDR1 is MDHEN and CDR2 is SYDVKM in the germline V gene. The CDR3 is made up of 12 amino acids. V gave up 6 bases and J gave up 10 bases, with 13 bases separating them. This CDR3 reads CASSTVTYEQFF. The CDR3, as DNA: TGTGCCAGCAGCACCGTAACCTACGAGCAGTTCTTC.

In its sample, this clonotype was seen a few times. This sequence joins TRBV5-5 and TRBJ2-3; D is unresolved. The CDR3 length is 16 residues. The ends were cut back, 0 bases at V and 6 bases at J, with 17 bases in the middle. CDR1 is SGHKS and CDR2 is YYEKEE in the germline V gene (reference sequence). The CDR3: CASSLARKAPSDTQYF. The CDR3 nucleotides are TGTGCCAGCAGCTTGGCCCGAAAGGCCCCCTCGGATACGCAGTATTTT.

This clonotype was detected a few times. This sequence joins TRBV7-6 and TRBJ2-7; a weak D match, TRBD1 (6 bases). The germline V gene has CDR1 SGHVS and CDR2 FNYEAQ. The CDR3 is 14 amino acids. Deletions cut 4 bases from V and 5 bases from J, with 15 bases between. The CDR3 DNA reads TGTGCCAGCAGCTCCTACAGGGATCGCAACGAGCAGTACTTC. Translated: CASSSYRDRNEQYF.

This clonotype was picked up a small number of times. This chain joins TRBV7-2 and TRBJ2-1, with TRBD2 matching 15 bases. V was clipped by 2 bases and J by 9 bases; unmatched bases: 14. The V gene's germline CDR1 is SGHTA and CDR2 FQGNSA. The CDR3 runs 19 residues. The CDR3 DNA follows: TGTGCCAGCAGCTTATATCCCCCCTCCGGGACTAGCGGGAGGTCTGAGCAGTTCTTC. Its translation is CASSLYPPSGTSGRSEQFF.

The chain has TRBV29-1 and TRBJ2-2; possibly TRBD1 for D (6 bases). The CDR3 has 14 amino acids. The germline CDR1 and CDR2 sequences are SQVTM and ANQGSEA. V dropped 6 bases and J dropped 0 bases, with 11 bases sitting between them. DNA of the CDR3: TGCAGCGTCCGACAGGTTTCGAACACCGGGGAGCTGTTTTTT. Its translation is CSVRQVSNTGELFF.